A selection of T cell receptor beta chains follows, all from one sample in a study of T cells after yellow fever vaccination. Each CDR3 protein gets one entry after TCRdb re-called the 5' RACE reads with MiXCR. Of hundreds of thousands of distinct CDR3 sequences listed, roughly 8.7% are singletons. The material was PBMCs, obtained on the day of the first yellow fever vaccination. The receptors shown here come from a man aged 18 to 29 who received the YFV17D yellow fever vaccine. The CDR3 runs from the conserved cysteine through the conserved F or W. A D gene is named only where the DNA matches it firmly. Clone size is given for some rows only: seen once, a few or many times, or a class if the clone is expanded.

>TRBJ2-5|many|NA|TRBV7-9
CASTDLWAETQYF
TGTGCCAGCACCGACCTTTGGGCGGAGACCCAGTACTTC
>TRBJ2-4|few|NA|TRBV6-2/TRBV6-3
CASSYWGDIQYF
TGTGCCAGCAGTTATTGGGGGGACATTCAGTACTTC
>TRBJ1-1|NA|NA|TRBV4-3
CASSQAVRTSSEAFF
TGCGCCAGCAGCCAAGCCGTCAGGACATCGTCTGAAGCTTTCTTT
>TRBJ1-4|few|NA|TRBV7-9
CASSPPPTTGNNEKLFF
TGTGCCAGCAGTCCACCCCCGACGACAGGAAATAATGAAAAACTGTTTTTT
>TRBJ2-3|many|TRBD2|TRBV4-1
CASSQAGGLDTQYF
TGCGCCAGCAGCCAAGCGGGGGGATTAGATACGCAGTATTTT
>TRBJ1-5|many|NA|TRBV7-9
CASSPIAVNQPQHF
TGTGCCAGCAGCCCCATAGCGGTCAATCAGCCCCAGCATTTT
>TRBJ2-7|many|TRBD1|TRBV5-1
CASSLGQGAYEQYF
TGTGCCAGCAGCTTAGGACAGGGCGCCTACGAGCAGTACTTC
>TRBJ2-1|NA|NA|TRBV7-2
CASTRDGAYNEQFF
TGTGCCAGCACCCGGGACGGAGCCTACAATGAGCAGTTCTTC
>TRBJ2-2|many|NA|TRBV30
CAWSQNRELFF
TGTGCCTGGAGTCAAAACAGGGAGCTGTTTTTT
>TRBJ1-5|many|NA|TRBV20-1
CSARGEGGQHF
TGCAGTGCTAGAGGAGAGGGCGGCCAGCATTTT
>TRBJ2-1|many|TRBD2|TRBV5-1
CASSSPGGGALYNEQFF
TGCGCCAGCAGCTCCCCCGGCGGGGGGGCACTCTACAATGAGCAGTTCTTC
>TRBJ1-1|NA|NA|TRBV20-1
CSALREGFEAFF
TGCAGTGCCCTAAGGGAGGGATTTGAAGCTTTCTTT
>TRBJ2-3|few|TRBD1|TRBV29-1
CSVTFGTGTDTQYF
TGCAGCGTCACCTTTGGGACAGGGACAGATACGCAGTATTTT
>TRBJ2-1|NA|NA|TRBV20-1
CSARGRDYNEQFF
TGCAGTGCTAGAGGCCGGGACTACAATGAGCAGTTCTTC
>TRBJ1-5|NA|TRBD1|TRBV7-9
CASSPLLGQGSNQPQHF
TGTGCCAGCAGCCCCCTGTTAGGACAGGGAAGCAATCAGCCCCAGCATTTT
>TRBJ2-2|few|TRBD1|TRBV23-1
CASSQSYSGQGAPTLLTGELFF
TGCGCCAGCAGTCAATCCTATTCGGGACAGGGGGCTCCCACGTTACTCACCGGGGAGCTGTTTTTT
>TRBJ2-3|few|NA|TRBV2
CASTEQGTTDTQYF
TGTGCCAGCACCGAACAAGGAACCACAGATACGCAGTATTTT
>TRBJ1-4|NA|TRBD1|TRBV4-1
CASSRDRVNEKLFF
TGCGCCAGCAGCCGGGACAGGGTTAATGAAAAACTGTTTTTT
>TRBJ2-1|NA|TRBD2|TRBV7-9
CASRSSSGEYNEQFF
TGTGCCAGCAGATCCTCTAGCGGGGAGTACAATGAGCAGTTCTTC
>TRBJ2-7|NA|TRBD1|TRBV6-2/TRBV6-3
CASSPLSVDRGYDGEQYF
TGTGCCAGCAGTCCCTTATCCGTCGACAGGGGATACGATGGCGAGCAGTACTTC
>TRBJ1-1|few|NA|TRBV11-1
CASRSGDAAFF
TGTGCCAGCAGGTCCGGGGATGCAGCTTTCTTT
>TRBJ2-2|few|NA|TRBV27
CASSLEIETANTGELFF
TGTGCCAGCAGTTTGGAAATCGAAACCGCGAACACCGGGGAGCTGTTTTTT
>TRBJ2-1|few|TRBD2|TRBV7-2
CASSNLAGGTSYNEQFF
TGTGCCAGCAGCAACCTAGCGGGGGGGACCTCCTACAATGAGCAGTTCTTC
>TRBJ2-2|few|TRBD1|TRBV5-1
CASSFGDRGTGELFF
TGCGCCAGCAGCTTCGGGGACAGGGGCACCGGGGAGCTGTTTTTT
>TRBJ2-5|few|NA|TRBV4-1
CASSHPSGWRETQYF
TGCGCCAGCAGCCACCCCAGTGGGTGGCGAGAGACCCAGTACTTC
>TRBJ1-6|many|NA|TRBV4-2
CASSQHTRSYNSPLHF
TGTGCCAGCAGCCAGCACACCCGCTCCTATAATTCACCCCTCCACTTT
>TRBJ2-3|few|NA|TRBV7-2
CASSGLPGGTDTQYF
TGTGCCAGCAGCGGCCTGCCGGGGGGCACAGATACGCAGTATTTT
>TRBJ2-3|many|NA|TRBV4-3
CASSQDRRTDTQYF
TGCGCCAGCAGCCAAGATCGGCGCACAGATACGCAGTATTTT
>TRBJ2-7|NA|NA|TRBV2
CASSESTRLEQYF
TGTGCCAGCAGTGAATCTACCCGGCTAGAGCAGTACTTC
>TRBJ2-4|few|NA|TRBV28
CASSFRGGKNIQYF
TGTGCCAGCAGTTTCAGGGGGGGCAAAAACATTCAGTACTTC
>TRBJ1-6|NA|NA|TRBV18
CASSPRGGSDSPLHF
TGTGCCAGCTCTCCACGGGGGGGCAGCGATTCACCCCTCCACTTT
>TRBJ2-1|few|NA|TRBV12-3/TRBV12-4
CASSLGTYYNEQFF
TGTGCCAGCAGTTTGGGCACCTACTACAATGAGCAGTTCTTC
>TRBJ1-5|few|TRBD1|TRBV12-3/TRBV12-4
CASRTGVVGNQPQHF
TGTGCCAGCAGAACAGGGGTAGTGGGCAATCAGCCCCAGCATTTT
>TRBJ2-2|NA|NA|TRBV9
CASSVGGGKTGELFF
TGTGCCAGCAGCGTAGGGGGGGGCAAAACCGGGGAGCTGTTTTTT
>TRBJ1-6|few|NA|TRBV6-2/TRBV6-3
CASSYRRGIISPLHF
TGTGCCAGCAGTTACCGGCGGGGGATAATTTCACCCCTCCACTTT
>TRBJ2-3|many|TRBD1|TRBV5-1
CASSHSRTGITDTQYF
TGCGCCAGCAGCCACTCAAGGACAGGGATCACAGATACGCAGTATTTT
>TRBJ1-2|few|TRBD1|TRBV6-2/TRBV6-3
CASSPGTGARQLYGYTF
TGTGCCAGCAGTCCCGGGACAGGGGCCCGCCAATTGTATGGCTACACCTTC
>TRBJ2-3|few|NA|TRBV6-5
CASSYSSSTDTQYF
TGTGCCAGCAGTTACTCGAGCAGCACAGATACGCAGTATTTT
>TRBJ2-3|few|NA|TRBV12-3/TRBV12-4
CAISTSRWDTQYF
TGTGCCATCTCGACTAGTCGCTGGGATACGCAGTATTTT
>TRBJ1-1|many|TRBD1|TRBV20-1
CRRQGGTEAFF
TGCAGAAGACAGGGGGGCACTGAAGCTTTCTTT
>TRBJ1-4|few|TRBD1|TRBV5-1
CASSAEQGRKEKLFF
TGCGCCAGCTCCGCAGAACAGGGGAGAAAGGAAAAACTGTTTTTT
>TRBJ2-5|few|NA|TRBV24-1
CATSDAGQGGIEETQYF
TGTGCCACCAGTGACGCCGGACAGGGAGGGATCGAAGAGACCCAGTACTTC
>TRBJ2-1|few|TRBD1|TRBV12-3/TRBV12-4
CASSRRQGPHEQFF
TGTGCCAGCAGCCGCAGACAGGGCCCGCATGAGCAGTTCTTC
>TRBJ2-1|many|NA|TRBV6-1
CATIGNSYNEQFF
TGTGCCACGATTGGGAATTCCTACAATGAGCAGTTCTTC
>TRBJ2-5|few|NA|TRBV2
CASYLYETQYF
TGTGCCAGCTACTTATACGAGACCCAGTACTTC